One sample yielded the 2 T cell receptor beta chains listed below, sequenced in a study of cytomegalovirus exposure and HLA in healthy donors. Researchers ran the PCR with 60 Vbeta and 13 Jbeta primers. Repertoires were generated with immunoSEQ multiplex PCR, while TCRdb's copy carries only in-frame clones and drops some. This sample has about 150,000 clones, with around 73% found just once. The material sequenced was PBMCs. The receptors stem from a woman aged 18 to 35 in good health and CMV-seronegative.

This chain uses TRBV28 with TRBJ1-2; no clear D. Germline loops: CDR1 MDHEN, CDR2 SYDVKM. V was pared by 6 bases and J by 7 bases, with 9 bases between. The CDR3 loop spans 11 amino acids. This CDR3 is CASSKSSGYTF. CDR3 sequence (DNA): TGTGCCAGCAGCAAGTCTAGTGGCTACACCTTC.

The chain uses TRBV27 and TRBJ2-1; D is possibly TRBD2 (5 bases). Trimming cost V 0 bases and J 6 bases, with 12 bases left between them. Per germline, CDR1 MNHEY and CDR2 SMNVEV (reference sequence). The CDR3 loop spans 15 amino acids. The CDR3 loop reads CASSLSAGTVNEQFF. For the CDR3, the DNA is TGTGCCAGCAGTTTATCGGCGGGCACAGTCAATGAGCAGTTCTTC.